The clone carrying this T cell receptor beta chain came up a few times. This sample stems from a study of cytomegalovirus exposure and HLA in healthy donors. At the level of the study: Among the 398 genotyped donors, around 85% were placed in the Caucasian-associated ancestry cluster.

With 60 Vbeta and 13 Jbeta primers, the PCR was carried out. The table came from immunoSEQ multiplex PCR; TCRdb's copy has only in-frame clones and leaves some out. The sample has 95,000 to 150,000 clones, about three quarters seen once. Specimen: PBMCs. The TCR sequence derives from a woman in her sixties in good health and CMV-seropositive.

The CDR3 loop is CAWSVSEYGYTF. CDR3 bases: TGTGCCTGGAGTGTTTCGGAGTATGGCTACACCTTC. The chain combines TRBV30 with TRBJ1-2; D is undetermined. The germline gives CDR1 GTSNPN, CDR2 SVGIG (reference sequence). The CDR3 spans 12 residues. V was pared by 0 bases and J by 5 bases, with 7 bases between.